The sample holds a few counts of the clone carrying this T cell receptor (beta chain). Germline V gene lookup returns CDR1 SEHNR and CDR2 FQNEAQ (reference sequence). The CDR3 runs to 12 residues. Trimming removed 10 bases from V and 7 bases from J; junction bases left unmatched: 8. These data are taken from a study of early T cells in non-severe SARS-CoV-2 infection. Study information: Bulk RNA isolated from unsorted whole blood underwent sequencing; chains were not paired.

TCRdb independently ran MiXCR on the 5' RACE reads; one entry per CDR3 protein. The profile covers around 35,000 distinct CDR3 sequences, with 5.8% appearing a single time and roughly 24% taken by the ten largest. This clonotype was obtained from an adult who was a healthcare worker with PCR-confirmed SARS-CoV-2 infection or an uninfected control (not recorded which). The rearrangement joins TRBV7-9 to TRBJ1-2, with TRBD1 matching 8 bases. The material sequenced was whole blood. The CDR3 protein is CATGQGIGGYTF. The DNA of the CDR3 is TGTGCCACCGGACAGGGAATCGGTGGCTACACCTTC.